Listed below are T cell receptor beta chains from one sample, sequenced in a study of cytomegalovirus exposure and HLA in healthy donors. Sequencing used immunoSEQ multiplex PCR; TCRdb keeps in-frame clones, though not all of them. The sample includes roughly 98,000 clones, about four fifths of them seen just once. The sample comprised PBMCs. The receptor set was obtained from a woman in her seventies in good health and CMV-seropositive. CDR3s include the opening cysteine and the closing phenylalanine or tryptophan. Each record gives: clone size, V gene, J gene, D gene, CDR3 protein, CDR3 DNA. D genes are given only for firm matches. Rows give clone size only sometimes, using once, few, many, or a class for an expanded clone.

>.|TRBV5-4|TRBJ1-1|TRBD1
CASSLDRGSSSTTEAFF
TGTGCCAGCAGCCTCGACAGGGGTTCATCAAGTACGACTGAAGCTTTCTTT
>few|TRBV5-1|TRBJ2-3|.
CASSLSGRGTDTQYF
TGCGCCAGCAGCTTGAGTGGCAGGGGTACAGATACGCAGTATTTT
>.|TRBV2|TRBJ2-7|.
CASTSGGWTPYEQYF
TGTGCCAGCACAAGTGGGGGGTGGACGCCCTACGAGCAGTACTTC
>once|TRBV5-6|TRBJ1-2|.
CASSLVTSPYGYTF
TGTGCCAGCAGCTTGGTAACCAGTCCGTATGGCTACACCTTC
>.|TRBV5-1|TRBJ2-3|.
CASSLAGQGTDTQYF
TGCGCCAGCAGCTTGGCCGGTCAGGGAACAGATACGCAGTATTTT
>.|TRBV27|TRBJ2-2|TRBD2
CASSYHSGRVTGELFF
TGTGCCAGCAGTTATCATAGCGGGAGGGTAACCGGGGAGCTATTTTTT
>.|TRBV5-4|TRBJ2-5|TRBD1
CASSLAGTGSQETQYF
TGTGCCAGCAGCTTGGCCGGGACAGGCTCCCAAGAGACCCAGTACTTC
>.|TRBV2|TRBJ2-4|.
CASSGGISTKNIQYF
TGTGCCAGCAGTGGAGGGATTTCCACCAAAAACATTCAGTACTTC
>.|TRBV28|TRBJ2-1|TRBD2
CASSRLMGTSGISSSYNEQFF
TGTGCCAGCAGCCGCCTAATGGGGACTAGCGGAATTTCGAGCTCCTACAATGAGCAGTTCTTC
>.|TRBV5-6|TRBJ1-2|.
CASSLDADNYGYTF
TGTGCCAGCAGCTTGGATGCAGATAACTATGGCTACACCTTC
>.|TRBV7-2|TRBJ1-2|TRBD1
CASSSGQGAYGYTF
TGTGCCAGCAGCTCCGGACAGGGGGCTTATGGCTACACCTTC
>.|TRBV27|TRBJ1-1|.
CASSLSISFTEAFF
TGTGCCAGCAGTTTATCTATTTCCTTCACTGAAGCTTTCTTT
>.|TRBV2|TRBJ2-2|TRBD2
CASSKRLADLGELFF
TGTGCCAGCAGCAAAAGACTAGCGGATCTCGGGGAGCTGTTTTTT
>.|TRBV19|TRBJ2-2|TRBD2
CASSIQLAGVYTGELFF
TGTGCCAGTAGTATTCAACTAGCGGGAGTGTATACCGGGGAGCTGTTTTTT